There are a few counts of the clone carrying this T cell receptor beta chain. The target antigen is unknown. The CDR3 has 12 residues. V lost 8 bases, J lost 5 bases, and 3 bases stayed unmatched. The germline gives CDR1 MNHEY, CDR2 SVGAGI. The data are from a study of cytomegalovirus exposure and HLA in healthy donors. Whole-study results and caveats: Researchers counted around 180 TCR beta chains as cytomegalovirus-associated. Across donors, most TCRs were seen rarely, yet some public ones were widespread. A later analysis reportedly identified an Asian-associated ancestry cluster as carrying fewer N-insertions than the approximately 670-donor mean.

The primer mix had 60 Vbeta and 13 Jbeta primers. The data were produced by immunoSEQ multiplex PCR, yet TCRdb's version contains in-frame clones alone and is incomplete. Among roughly 100,000 clones listed, 70% to 80% were seen once. Sequencing used PBMCs. The sequence derives from a female donor in good health and CMV-seronegative. The chain employs TRBV6-5 and TRBJ2-7; 10 bases align to TRBD1. In DNA, the CDR3 is TGTGCCAGCCGGACAGGGGGGGACGAGCAGTACTTC. This encodes CASRTGGDEQYF.